This T cell receptor beta chain was identified in a study of blood T cell repertoires in COVID-19. Overall study context: From T cells, B-cell-depleted T cells, or PBMCs came the material, which was cDNA or gDNA.

The CDR3 spans 14 residues. Deletions cut 1 base from V and 6 bases from J, with 12 bases between. Germline V gene lookup returns CDR1 SGHTA and CDR2 FQGNSA. Assignments of participants to cohorts depended upon their own reported clinical history. How the authors handled the data: Reference gene primer amplification gave nucleated cell count estimates. Here immunoSEQ multiplex PCR was the method, and the copy in TCRdb shows in-frame clones only, minus some. Clone size and the V and J calls come from that table; the DNA yielded D and trimming. The repertoire consists of some 180,000 clones, with 82% occurring once and the leading ten covering 4% to 6.5%.

This TCR came from a woman aged 55-70 years with acute COVID-19. The gene calls are TRBV7-2 and TRBJ2-5; a weak D match, TRBD2 (7 bases). The sequenced material came from PBMCs or T cells enriched from blood (not recorded which). DNA of the CDR3: TGTGCCAGCAGCTTAGGGGGGGGCGGGCAGACCCAGTACTTC. The encoded protein is CASSLGGGGQTQYF.